Listed below are T cell receptor beta chains from one sample, sequenced in a study of radiation and T cells in renal cell carcinoma. Sequencing was performed with immunoSEQ multiplex PCR; in TCRdb, only in-frame clones are kept and a portion is missing. Of 150,000 to 200,000 clones in the sample, 88% were seen once. The specimen comprised blood, sampled from a patient whose treatment included radiotherapy and nephrectomy. The receptors derive from a woman aged 45-60 years with renal cell carcinoma. CDR3s include the opening cysteine and the closing phenylalanine or tryptophan. Fields, in order: CDR3 DNA, CDR3 protein, V gene, CDR3 length, J gene, D gene, clone size. The D gene is left open where the match is weak. Size values are once, few and many counts, or a class for expanded clones, and some rows have none.

DNA: TGCGCCAGCAGCTTGGAGGAGCTACAGGGGGTTAACTATGGCTACACCTTC; CDR3: CASSLEELQGVNYGYTF; V: TRBV5-1; length: 17; J: TRBJ1-2; D: TRBD1; size: NA
DNA: TGTGCCAGCAGCAAGTTCCTCCGGGACAGGTTCCAAGATACGCAGTATTTT; CDR3: CASSKFLRDRFQDTQYF; V: TRBV21-1; length: 17; J: TRBJ2-3; D: NA; size: NA
DNA: TGTGCCAGCAGCCCAGCGACTAGCGGGGGTCAGTTCTTC; CDR3: CASSPATSGGQFF; V: TRBV13; length: 13; J: TRBJ2-1; D: TRBD2; size: NA
DNA: TGTGCCAGCAGCTTTGGGACAGGGTACGAGCAGTACTTC; CDR3: CASSFGTGYEQYF; V: TRBV7-3; length: 13; J: TRBJ2-7; D: TRBD1; size: many
DNA: TGTGCCAGCAGTGAAATTTGGAGGAACACTGAAGCTTTCTTT; CDR3: CASSEIWRNTEAFF; V: TRBV6-1; length: 14; J: TRBJ1-1; D: NA; size: NA
DNA: TGCAGCGTTGAAGAATCCGGGCCTGAAGCTTTCTTT; CDR3: CSVEESGPEAFF; V: TRBV29-1; length: 12; J: TRBJ1-1; D: NA; size: NA
DNA: TGTGCCTGGGGAAATTACAGCTTCAATCAGCCCCAGCATTTT; CDR3: CAWGNYSFNQPQHF; V: TRBV30; length: 14; J: TRBJ1-5; D: NA; size: NA
DNA: TGTGCCAGCAGGGACCCCTTAGACACTGAAGCTTTCTTT; CDR3: CASRDPLDTEAFF; V: TRBV6-1; length: 13; J: TRBJ1-1; D: NA; size: NA
DNA: TGCGCCAGCAGTCACGAAGGACCTCCCCCCAGGGAAGGGACCTACGAGCAGTACTTC; CDR3: CASSHEGPPPREGTYEQYF; V: TRBV10-1; length: 19; J: TRBJ2-7; D: NA; size: NA
DNA: TGTGCCAGCAGCTCAGGGACAGGGGGCACGGAGACCCAGTACTTC; CDR3: CASSSGTGGTETQYF; V: TRBV7-9; length: 15; J: TRBJ2-5; D: TRBD1; size: NA
DNA: TGCGCCAGCAGCGTTAGCCGGGACCGACAATTTAATGGCTACACCTTC; CDR3: CASSVSRDRQFNGYTF; V: TRBV5-1; length: 16; J: TRBJ1-2; D: NA; size: NA
DNA: TGCGCCAGCAGCTTGGAGAAAATCTCTGGAAACACCATATATTTT; CDR3: CASSLEKISGNTIYF; V: TRBV5-1; length: 15; J: TRBJ1-3; D: NA; size: NA
DNA: TGTGCCAGCAGCTTCGGTAGCAATCAGCCCCAGCATTTT; CDR3: CASSFGSNQPQHF; V: TRBV13; length: 13; J: TRBJ1-5; D: NA; size: NA
DNA: TGTGCCAGCAGCTTATCGGCAGATTCACCCCTCCACTTT; CDR3: CASSLSADSPLHF; V: TRBV7-3; length: 13; J: TRBJ1-6; D: NA; size: once
DNA: TGTGCCAGCCGGTCCCTGGCCATAGCTAACTATGGCTACACCTTC; CDR3: CASRSLAIANYGYTF; V: TRBV18; length: 15; J: TRBJ1-2; D: NA; size: NA
DNA: TGTGCCACTTCGTTTTCCGGAGGCACCAATCAGCCCCAGCATTTT; CDR3: CATSFSGGTNQPQHF; V: TRBV15; length: 15; J: TRBJ1-5; D: NA; size: NA
DNA: TGCGCCAGCAGTCATCCCCGAGGGAGAGGGGGGACAGGGGAGGATGGGTCACCCCTCCACTTT; CDR3: CASSHPRGRGGTGEDGSPLHF; V: TRBV23-1; length: 21; J: TRBJ1-6; D: TRBD1; size: NA
DNA: TGCGCCAGCAGCCAAGATCGACAGGGAGCCTATGGCTACACCTTC; CDR3: CASSQDRQGAYGYTF; V: TRBV4-3; length: 15; J: TRBJ1-2; D: TRBD1; size: NA
DNA: TGTGCCAGTAGAGGGCTAGCGGGGGATACTTCCTACAATGAGCAGTTCTTC; CDR3: CASRGLAGDTSYNEQFF; V: TRBV19; length: 17; J: TRBJ2-1; D: TRBD2; size: NA
DNA: TGCGCCAGCAGCTTGGGCCCCGGACGCCCAGATACGCAGTATTTT; CDR3: CASSLGPGRPDTQYF; V: TRBV5-1; length: 15; J: TRBJ2-3; D: NA; size: NA
DNA: TGTGCCAGCGCTGCGTCCCAACCTGGAAACACCATATATTTT; CDR3: CASAASQPGNTIYF; V: TRBV9; length: 14; J: TRBJ1-3; D: NA; size: NA